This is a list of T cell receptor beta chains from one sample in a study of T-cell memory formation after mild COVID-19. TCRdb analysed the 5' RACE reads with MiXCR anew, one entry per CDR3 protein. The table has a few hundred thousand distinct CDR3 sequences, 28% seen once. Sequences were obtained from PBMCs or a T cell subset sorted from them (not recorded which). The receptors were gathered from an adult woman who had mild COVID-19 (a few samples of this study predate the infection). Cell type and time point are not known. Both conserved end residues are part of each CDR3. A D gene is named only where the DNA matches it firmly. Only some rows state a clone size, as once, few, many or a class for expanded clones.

CASSYSVLSLAKNIQYF,TGTGCCAGCAGTTACTCCGTCCTCTCCTTAGCCAAAAACATTCAGTACTTC,TRBV6-5,TRBJ2-4,NA,NA
CASRPAGTVNTEAFF,TGTGCCAGCAGGCCCGCCGGGACAGTGAACACTGAAGCTTTCTTT,TRBV12-3/TRBV12-4,TRBJ1-1,few,TRBD1
CASSLVGRPYEQYF,TGTGCCAGCAGTTTGGTAGGGAGACCCTACGAGCAGTACTTC,TRBV12-3/TRBV12-4,TRBJ2-7,NA,NA
CASSATVSGSSYEQYF,TGTGCCAGCAGTGCAACCGTTAGCGGTTCCTCCTACGAGCAGTACTTC,TRBV12-3/TRBV12-4,TRBJ2-7,NA,NA
CSAPYWTSGGSWDTQYF,TGCAGTGCCCCATATTGGACTAGCGGGGGGTCCTGGGATACGCAGTATTTT,TRBV20-1,TRBJ2-3,few,TRBD2
CASSAGFGGSYEQYF,TGCGCCAGCTCGGCAGGGTTTGGGGGGTCCTACGAGCAGTACTTC,TRBV4-1,TRBJ2-7,few,NA
CASRFRHLGTDTQYF,TGTGCCAGCAGATTTCGGCATCTCGGCACAGATACGCAGTATTTT,TRBV12-3/TRBV12-4,TRBJ2-3,NA,NA
CSVEVGQSYEQYF,TGCAGCGTTGAAGTAGGACAGTCCTACGAGCAGTACTTC,TRBV29-1,TRBJ2-7,NA,NA
CSVRTPRSYEQYF,TGCAGCGTCCGGACACCCCGCTCCTACGAGCAGTACTTC,TRBV29-1,TRBJ2-7,few,NA
CASSSRLTPTGELFF,TGTGCCAGCAGCTCGCGACTAACGCCCACCGGGGAGCTGTTTTTT,TRBV7-6,TRBJ2-2,NA,NA
CASSLYGQETQYF,TGTGCCAGCAGCTTGTACGGGCAAGAGACCCAGTACTTC,TRBV5-4,TRBJ2-5,NA,NA
CASSHLPGQAEQYF,TGTGCCAGTAGTCACCTACCGGGACAGGCCGAGCAGTACTTC,TRBV19,TRBJ2-7,NA,TRBD1
CSARDPSKGGTGELFF,TGCAGTGCTAGAGATCCCTCCAAGGGGGGAACCGGGGAGCTGTTTTTT,TRBV20-1,TRBJ2-2,few,NA
CASSLDPGAFSYEQYF,TGTGCCAGCAGCCTAGACCCTGGGGCATTCTCCTACGAGCAGTACTTC,TRBV12-3/TRBV12-4,TRBJ2-7,few,NA
CASSEAPYEQYF,TGTGCCAGCAGTGAGGCCCCCTACGAGCAGTACTTC,TRBV2,TRBJ2-7,NA,NA
CASSHGRGTETQYF,TGTGCCAGCAGTCACGGAAGAGGGACGGAGACCCAGTACTTC,TRBV12-3/TRBV12-4,TRBJ2-5,few,NA
CASSRGPPGSSLEQYF,TGCGCCAGCAGCCGGGGACCGCCGGGGAGCTCCTTGGAGCAGTACTTC,TRBV4-1,TRBJ2-7,many,NA
CSALRLAGGPGELFF,TGCAGTGCTCTCCGACTAGCGGGGGGGCCCGGGGAGCTGTTTTTT,TRBV20-1,TRBJ2-2,few,TRBD2
CASSISTGGSYEQYF,TGTGCCAGCAGTATCTCGACAGGGGGATCCTACGAGCAGTACTTC,TRBV6-5,TRBJ2-7,NA,TRBD1
CSARDRVPSTEAFF,TGCAGTGCTAGAGACAGGGTCCCGAGCACTGAAGCTTTCTTT,TRBV20-1,TRBJ1-1,few,NA
CSARTDRGESYEQYF,TGCAGTGCTAGGACAGACAGGGGTGAGTCCTACGAGCAGTACTTC,TRBV20-1,TRBJ2-7,NA,TRBD1
CASSVTLLQGTVIENSYEQYF,TGCGCCAGCAGCGTCACACTCTTACAGGGAACGGTAATTGAGAACTCCTACGAGCAGTACTTC,TRBV5-1,TRBJ2-7,NA,NA
CASSFKAGGPGSYEQYF,TGTGCCAGCAGCTTTAAAGCGGGAGGGCCCGGCTCCTACGAGCAGTACTTC,TRBV7-9,TRBJ2-7,few,TRBD2
CSARGTGGSYEQYF,TGCAGTGCTAGAGGGACAGGGGGCTCCTACGAGCAGTACTTC,TRBV20-1,TRBJ2-7,once,TRBD1
CASSTVYRGSNSPLHF,TGTGCCAGCAGCACGGTTTACAGGGGGAGCAATTCACCCCTCCACTTT,TRBV7-9,TRBJ1-6,few,TRBD1
CASRRGSSYNEQLF,TGTGCCAGCAGGAGGGGGAGCTCCTACAATGAGCAGCTCTTC,TRBV11-1,TRBJ2-1,NA,NA
CASSPGSGGSSGANVLTF,TGCGCCAGCAGCCCCGGCTCAGGGGGAAGCTCTGGGGCCAACGTCCTGACTTTC,TRBV4-3,TRBJ2-6,few,TRBD1
CASSWNGGNIQYF,TGTGCCAGCAGTTGGAACGGGGGGAACATTCAGTACTTC,TRBV27,TRBJ2-4,NA,TRBD2
CASSDANYEQYF,TGTGCCAGCAGCGACGCCAATTACGAGCAGTACTTC,TRBV7-6,TRBJ2-7,NA,NA
CASSLLAGPYNEQFF,TGTGCCAGCAGCTTACTAGCGGGGCCATACAATGAGCAGTTCTTC,TRBV7-2,TRBJ2-1,NA,TRBD2
CASSRGGTVRQTEAFF,TGTGCCAGCAGCCGGGGGGGCACTGTTCGGCAGACTGAAGCTTTCTTT,TRBV3-1,TRBJ1-1,NA,NA
CASSPLGSLRRTYEQYF,TGTGCCAGCAGTCCCCTCGGGTCTTTAAGACGGACCTACGAGCAGTACTTC,TRBV27,TRBJ2-7,few,NA
CASSQGLLIYEQYF,TGTGCCAGCAGTCAGGGGCTACTTATTTACGAGCAGTACTTC,TRBV12-3/TRBV12-4,TRBJ2-7,NA,NA
CASSSDRRNEQFF,TGTGCCAGCTCATCAGACCGACGTAATGAGCAGTTCTTC,TRBV18,TRBJ2-1,few,NA
CASSLFAYEQYF,TGTGCCAGCAGTTTGTTCGCGTACGAGCAGTACTTC,TRBV12-3/TRBV12-4,TRBJ2-7,few,NA
CSVEGGPGEETQYF,TGCAGCGTTGAAGGGGGTCCGGGGGAAGAGACCCAGTACTTC,TRBV29-1,TRBJ2-5,NA,NA
CASSSLGTNEKLFF,TGTGCCAGCAGCTCCCTGGGGACTAATGAAAAACTGTTTTTT,TRBV7-9,TRBJ1-4,NA,NA
CAWIPGGMNTEAFF,TGTGCCTGGATTCCAGGGGGTATGAACACTGAAGCTTTCTTT,TRBV30,TRBJ1-1,NA,TRBD1
CSVPAGGFYEQYF,TGCAGTGTTCCAGCGGGGGGGTTCTACGAGCAGTACTTC,TRBV20-1,TRBJ2-7,NA,TRBD2
CATSEGAPSTDTQYF,TGTGCCACCAGTGAAGGGGCCCCTAGCACAGATACGCAGTATTTT,TRBV24-1,TRBJ2-3,many,NA
CASSSQGNPYNEQFF,TGTGCCAGCAGCAGCCAGGGAAACCCCTACAATGAGCAGTTCTTC,TRBV7-2,TRBJ2-1,few,NA
CASSNAGTANTEAFF,TGCGCCAGCAGCAACGCCGGGACAGCGAACACTGAAGCTTTCTTT,TRBV5-1,TRBJ1-1,NA,TRBD1
CSAQGGNRVASPLHF,TGCAGTGCCCAGGGGGGAAACAGGGTCGCTTCACCCCTCCACTTT,TRBV20-1,TRBJ1-6,few,TRBD1
CASNSLAGKSYNEQFF,TGTGCCAGCAACTCCCTAGCGGGTAAATCCTACAATGAGCAGTTCTTC,TRBV2,TRBJ2-1,NA,TRBD2